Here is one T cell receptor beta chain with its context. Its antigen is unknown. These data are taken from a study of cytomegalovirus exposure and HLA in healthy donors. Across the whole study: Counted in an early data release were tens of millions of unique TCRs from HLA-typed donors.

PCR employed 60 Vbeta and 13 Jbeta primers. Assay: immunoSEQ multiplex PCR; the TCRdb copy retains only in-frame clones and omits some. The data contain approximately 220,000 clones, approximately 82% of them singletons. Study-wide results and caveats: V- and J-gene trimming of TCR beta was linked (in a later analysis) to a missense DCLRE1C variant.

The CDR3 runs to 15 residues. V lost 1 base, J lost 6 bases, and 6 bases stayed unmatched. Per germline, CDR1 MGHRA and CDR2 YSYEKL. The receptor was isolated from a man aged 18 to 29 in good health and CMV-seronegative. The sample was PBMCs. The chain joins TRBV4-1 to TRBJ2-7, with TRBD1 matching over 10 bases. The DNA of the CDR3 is TGCGCCAGCAGCCAAGGACAGGGGGCTGCTCGCGAGCAGTACTTC. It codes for CASSQGQGAAREQYF.